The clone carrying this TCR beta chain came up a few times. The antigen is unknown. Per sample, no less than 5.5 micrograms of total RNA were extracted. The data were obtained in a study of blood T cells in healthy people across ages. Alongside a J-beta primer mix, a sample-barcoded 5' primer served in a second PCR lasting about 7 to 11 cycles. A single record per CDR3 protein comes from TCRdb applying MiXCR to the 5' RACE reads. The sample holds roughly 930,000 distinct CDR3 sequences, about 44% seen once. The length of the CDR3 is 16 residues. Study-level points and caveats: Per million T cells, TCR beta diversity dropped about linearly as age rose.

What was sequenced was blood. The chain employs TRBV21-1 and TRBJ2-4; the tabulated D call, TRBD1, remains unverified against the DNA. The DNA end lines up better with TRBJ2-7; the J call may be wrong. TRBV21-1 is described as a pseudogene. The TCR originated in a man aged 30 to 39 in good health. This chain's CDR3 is CASTQLHRTGAYEQYF. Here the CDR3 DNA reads TGTGCCAGCACCCAACTACACCGAACGGGGGCCTACGAGCAGTACTTC.